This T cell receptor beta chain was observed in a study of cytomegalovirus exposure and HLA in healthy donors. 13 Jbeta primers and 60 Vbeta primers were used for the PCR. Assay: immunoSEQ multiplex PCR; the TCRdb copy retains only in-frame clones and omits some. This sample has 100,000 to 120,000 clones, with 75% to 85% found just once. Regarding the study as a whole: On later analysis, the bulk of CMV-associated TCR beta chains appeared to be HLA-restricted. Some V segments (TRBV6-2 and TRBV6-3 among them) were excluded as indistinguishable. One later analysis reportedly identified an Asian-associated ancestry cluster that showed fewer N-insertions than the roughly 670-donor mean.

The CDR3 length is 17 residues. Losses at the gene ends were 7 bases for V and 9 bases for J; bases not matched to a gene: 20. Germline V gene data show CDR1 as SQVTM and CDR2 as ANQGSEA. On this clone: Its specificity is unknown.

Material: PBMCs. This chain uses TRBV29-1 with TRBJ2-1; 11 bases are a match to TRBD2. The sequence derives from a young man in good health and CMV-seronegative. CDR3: CSAVGGATSGKFGEQFF. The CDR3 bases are TGCAGCGCGGTCGGGGGAGCGACTAGCGGGAAATTTGGTGAGCAGTTCTTC.